These 3 T cell receptor beta chains came from one sample sequenced in a study of cytomegalovirus exposure and HLA in healthy donors. 13 Jbeta primers and 60 Vbeta primers were used for the PCR. Libraries were prepared by immunoSEQ multiplex PCR; TCRdb keeps only in-frame clonotypes and omits some of them. Of around 99,000 clones in the sample, approximately 71% were seen once. Sequencing was performed on PBMCs. The receptors come from a woman between 65 and 79 years old in good health and CMV-seropositive.

The V call is TRBV7-9, the J call TRBJ2-4; weak D call: TRBD2 (6 bases). Trimming took off 5 bases at V and 1 base at J, with 15 bases between the two ends. The CDR3 is 16 residues long. Germline V gives CDR1 SEHNR, CDR2 FQNEAQ (reference sequence). Here the CDR3 DNA reads TGTGCCAGCAGCCGGGACTTTGCTCCCGCCAAAAACATTCAGTACTTC. It codes for CASSRDFAPAKNIQYF.

CDR3 protein: CASSQEGWYGYTF. CDR3 DNA sequence: TGCGCCAGCAGCCAAGAGGGCTGGTATGGCTACACCTTC. The rearrangement joins TRBV4-1 to TRBJ1-2; D remains ambiguous. With 0 bases removed from V and 5 bases from J, the gap between germline ends came to 7 bases. The CDR3 sequence is 13 residues long. CDR1 is MGHRA, CDR2 YSYEKL, per germline.

The CDR3 region is CASSQEGDSPLHF. The CDR3 bases are TGCGCCAGCAGCCAAGAAGGGGATTCACCCCTCCACTTT. The genes are TRBV4-3 and TRBJ1-6; perhaps TRBD1 as D (5 bases). The CDR3 is 13 amino acids. V lost 0 bases and J 8 bases, leaving 5 bases between the germline ends. CDR1 is LGHNA and CDR2 is YSLEER in the germline V gene.